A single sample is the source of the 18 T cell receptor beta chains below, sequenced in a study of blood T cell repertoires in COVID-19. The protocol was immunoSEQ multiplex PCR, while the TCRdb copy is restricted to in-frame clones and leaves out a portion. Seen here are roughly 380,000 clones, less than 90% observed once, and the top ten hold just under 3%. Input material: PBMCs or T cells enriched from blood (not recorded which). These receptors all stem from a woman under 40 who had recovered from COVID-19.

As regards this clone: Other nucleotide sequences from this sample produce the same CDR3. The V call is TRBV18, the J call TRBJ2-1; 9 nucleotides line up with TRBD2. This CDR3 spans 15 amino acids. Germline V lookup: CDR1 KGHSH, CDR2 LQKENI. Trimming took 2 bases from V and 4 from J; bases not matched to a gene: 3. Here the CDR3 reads CASSPGLAGYNEQFF. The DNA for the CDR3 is TGTGCCAGCTCACCAGGTCTAGCGGGGTACAATGAGCAGTTCTTC.

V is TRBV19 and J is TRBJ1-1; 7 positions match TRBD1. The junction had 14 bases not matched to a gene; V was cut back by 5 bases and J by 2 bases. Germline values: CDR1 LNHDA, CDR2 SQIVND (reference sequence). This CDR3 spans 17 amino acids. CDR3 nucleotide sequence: TGTGCCAGTAGTCCCCCGAACAGGGGAGGAAGTAACACTGAAGCTTTCTTT. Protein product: CASSPPNRGGSNTEAFF.

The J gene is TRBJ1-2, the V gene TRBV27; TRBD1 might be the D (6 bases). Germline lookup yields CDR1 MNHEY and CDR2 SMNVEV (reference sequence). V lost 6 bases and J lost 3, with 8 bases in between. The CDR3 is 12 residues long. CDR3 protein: CASRGGYYGYTF. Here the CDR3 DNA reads TGTGCCAGCAGAGGGGGTTACTATGGCTACACCTTC.

This CDR3 is CATGTNNYGYTF. The CDR3 bases are TGTGCCACCGGGACAAATAACTATGGCTACACCTTC. This sequence joins TRBV10-3 and TRBJ1-2; D is possibly TRBD1 (6 bases). Germline CDR1 ENHRY, CDR2 SYGVKD. The V end was cut by 10 bases, the J end by 1 base, with 10 bases between. This CDR3 contains 12 residues.

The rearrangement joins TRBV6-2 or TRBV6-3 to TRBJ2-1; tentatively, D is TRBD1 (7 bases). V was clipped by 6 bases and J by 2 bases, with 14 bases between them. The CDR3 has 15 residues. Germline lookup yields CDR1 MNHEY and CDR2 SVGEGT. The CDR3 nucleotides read TGTGCCAGCAGCCGCGGGACAGTCACCTACAATGAGCAGTTCTTC. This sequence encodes CASSRGTVTYNEQFF.

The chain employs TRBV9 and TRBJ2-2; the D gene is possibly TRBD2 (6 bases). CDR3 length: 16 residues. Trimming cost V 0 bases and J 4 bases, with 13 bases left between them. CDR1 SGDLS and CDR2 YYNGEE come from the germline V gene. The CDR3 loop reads CASSVGVGSSTGELFF. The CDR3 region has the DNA TGTGCCAGCAGCGTAGGGGTCGGGAGTAGCACCGGGGAGCTGTTTTTT.

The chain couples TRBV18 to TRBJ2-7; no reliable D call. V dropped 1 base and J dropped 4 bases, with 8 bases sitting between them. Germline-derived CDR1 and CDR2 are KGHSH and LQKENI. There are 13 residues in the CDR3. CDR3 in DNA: TGTGCCAGCTCACCACGCGGTGTATACGAGCAGTACTTC. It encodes CASSPRGVYEQYF.

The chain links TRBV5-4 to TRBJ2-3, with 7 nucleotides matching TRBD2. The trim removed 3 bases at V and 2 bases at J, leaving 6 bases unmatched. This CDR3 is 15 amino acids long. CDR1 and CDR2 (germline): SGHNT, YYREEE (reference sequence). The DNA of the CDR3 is TGTGCCAGCAGCTATGCGGGGGACGTCACAGATACGCAGTATTTT. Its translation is CASSYAGDVTDTQYF.

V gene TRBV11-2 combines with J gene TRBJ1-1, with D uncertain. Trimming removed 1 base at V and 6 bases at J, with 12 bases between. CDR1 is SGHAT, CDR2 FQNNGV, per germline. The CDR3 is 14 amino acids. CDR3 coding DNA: TGTGCCAGCAGCTTAGTACACCGCATCCCTGAAGCTTTCTTT. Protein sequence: CASSLVHRIPEAFF.

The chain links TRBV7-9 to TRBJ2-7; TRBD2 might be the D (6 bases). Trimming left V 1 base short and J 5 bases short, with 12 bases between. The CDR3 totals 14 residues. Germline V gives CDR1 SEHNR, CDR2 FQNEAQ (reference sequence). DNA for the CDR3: TGTGCCAGCAGCTTAGTCGGGAGATCTGACGAGCAGTACTTC. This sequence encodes CASSLVGRSDEQYF.

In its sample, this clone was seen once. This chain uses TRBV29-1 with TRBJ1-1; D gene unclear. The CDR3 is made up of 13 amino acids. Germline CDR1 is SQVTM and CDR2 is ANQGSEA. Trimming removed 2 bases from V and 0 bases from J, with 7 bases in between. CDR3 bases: TGCAGCGTTGAACAGTTCATGAACACTGAAGCTTTCTTT. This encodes CSVEQFMNTEAFF. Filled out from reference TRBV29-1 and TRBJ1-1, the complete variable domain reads SAVISQKPSRDICQRGTSLTIQCQVDSQVTMMFWYRQQPGQSLTLIATANQGSEATYESGFVIDKFPISRPNLTFSTLTVSNMSPEDSSIYLCSVEQFMNTEAFFGQGTRLTVV.

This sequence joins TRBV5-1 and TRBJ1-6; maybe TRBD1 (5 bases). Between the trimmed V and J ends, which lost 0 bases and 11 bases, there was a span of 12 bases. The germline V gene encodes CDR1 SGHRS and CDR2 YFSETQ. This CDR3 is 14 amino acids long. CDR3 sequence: CASSLGGLQAPLHF. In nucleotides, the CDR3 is TGCGCCAGCAGCTTGGGGGGTTTACAGGCACCCCTCCACTTT.

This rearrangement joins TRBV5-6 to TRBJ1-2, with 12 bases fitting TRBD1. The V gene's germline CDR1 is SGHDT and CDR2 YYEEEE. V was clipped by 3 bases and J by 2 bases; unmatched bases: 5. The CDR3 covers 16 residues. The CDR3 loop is CASSWRGTGGNYGYTF. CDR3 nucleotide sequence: TGTGCCAGCAGCTGGCGGGGGACAGGGGGCAACTATGGCTACACCTTC.

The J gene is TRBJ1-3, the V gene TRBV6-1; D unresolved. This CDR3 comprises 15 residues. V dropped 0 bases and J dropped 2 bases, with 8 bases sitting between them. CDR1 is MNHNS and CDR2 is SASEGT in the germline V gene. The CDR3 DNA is TGTGCCAGCAGTGAAGCGGGAGGAACTGGAAACACCATATATTTT. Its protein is CASSEAGGTGNTIYF.

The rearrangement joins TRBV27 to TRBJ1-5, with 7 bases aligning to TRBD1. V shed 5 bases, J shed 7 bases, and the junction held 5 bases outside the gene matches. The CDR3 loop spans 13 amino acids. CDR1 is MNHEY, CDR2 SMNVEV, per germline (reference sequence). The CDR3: CASSPGQRQPQHF. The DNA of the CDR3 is TGTGCCAGCAGTCCGGGACAGAGGCAGCCCCAGCATTTT.

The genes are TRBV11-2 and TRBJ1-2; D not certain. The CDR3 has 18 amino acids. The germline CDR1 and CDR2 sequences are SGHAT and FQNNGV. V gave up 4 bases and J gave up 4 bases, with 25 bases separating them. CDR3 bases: TGTGCCAGCAGCTCCCTTCGAGGCTCTATAAGCCGTCCCTATGGCTACACCTTC. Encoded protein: CASSSLRGSISRPYGYTF.

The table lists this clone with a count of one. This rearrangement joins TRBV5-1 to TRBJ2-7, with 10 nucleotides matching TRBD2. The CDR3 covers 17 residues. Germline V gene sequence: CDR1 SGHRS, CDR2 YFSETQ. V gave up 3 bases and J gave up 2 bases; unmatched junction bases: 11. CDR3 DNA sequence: TGCGCCAGCAGCTCCGGGACTAGCGCCTCTACTCCCTACGAGCAGTACTTC. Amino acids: CASSSGTSASTPYEQYF.

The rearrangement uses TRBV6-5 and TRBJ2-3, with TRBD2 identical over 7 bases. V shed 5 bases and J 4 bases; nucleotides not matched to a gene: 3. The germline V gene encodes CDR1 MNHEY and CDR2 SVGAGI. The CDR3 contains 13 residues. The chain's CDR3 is CASSLSGADTQYF. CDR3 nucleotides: TGTGCCAGCAGTCTCAGCGGGGCAGATACGCAGTATTTT.